The 21 T cell receptor beta chains below were found in one sample sequenced in a study of blood T cell repertoires in COVID-19. TCRdb keeps only in-frame clones here, not all; method: immunoSEQ multiplex PCR. The profile covers about 94,000 clones, with about 86% appearing a single time and roughly 6.3% taken by the ten largest. Sequencing input: peripheral blood. The receptors shown here come from a man aged 60 to 69 with acute or convalescent COVID-19.

The CDR3: CSVEERGGTGELFF. CDR3 DNA sequence: TGCAGCGTTGAAGAGAGGGGAGGTACCGGGGAGCTGTTTTTT. The chain uses TRBV29-1 and TRBJ2-2, with D possibly being TRBD2 (6 bases). This CDR3 is 14 amino acids long. Germline V lookup: CDR1 SQVTM, CDR2 ANQGSEA. Between the trimmed V and J ends, which lost 0 bases and 5 bases, there was a span of 10 bases.

The chain links TRBV12-3 or TRBV12-4 to TRBJ1-1; weak D call: TRBD1 (6 bases). The CDR3 is made up of 13 amino acids. V lost 5 bases, J lost 8 bases, and 15 bases lay in between. The CDR3 is CASSPSRDREAFF. In DNA form, the CDR3 reads TGTGCCAGCAGTCCAAGTCGCGACAGGGAAGCTTTCTTT.

This chain links TRBV21-1 with TRBJ2-7; the table's D call, TRBD2, has no DNA check behind it. TRBV21-1 is a listed pseudogene. This CDR3 contains 11 residues. The CDR3 region has the DNA TGTGCCCCTGGGGGGGGGTGCGAGCAGTACTTC. Translated: CAPGGGCEQYF.

This chain joins TRBV19 and TRBJ2-3; 9 bases are shared with TRBD2. This CDR3 contains 18 residues. Germline CDR1 LNHDA, CDR2 SQIVND (reference sequence). Germline trimming cut 7 bases from V and 4 bases from J; bases unmatched to any gene: 18. The DNA for the CDR3 is TGTGCCAGTACCCCCCCTTTGGAAGCGGGGGGCCCCCCAGATACGCAGTATTTT. Translated: CASTPPLEAGGPPDTQYF.

This chain uses TRBV27 with TRBJ1-4; 8 positions agree with TRBD1. V dropped 0 bases and J dropped 5; count of bases not matched to a gene: 5. This CDR3 is 16 amino acids long. In germline, CDR1 is MNHEY, CDR2 SMNVEV (reference sequence). CDR3 nucleotides: TGTGCCAGCAGTTTATCGAAGAGGACAGGGAATGAAAAACTGTTTTTT. Residues: CASSLSKRTGNEKLFF.

Comment on this clone: The sample carries other DNA sequences with the same CDR3. The rearrangement joins TRBV18 to TRBJ2-5; no reliable D call. V was trimmed by 2 bases and J by 2 bases, leaving 6 bases between them. The CDR3 runs to 13 residues. The germline V gene has CDR1 KGHSH and CDR2 LQKENI. This CDR3 reads CASSPGLQETQYF. CDR3 sequence (DNA): TGTGCCAGCTCACCAGGCCTTCAAGAGACCCAGTACTTC.

CDR3 nucleotides: TGTGCCAGCAGCCCACAGGGGACTGAAGCTTTCTTT. Translated, it gives CASSPQGTEAFF. The chain is built from TRBV11-2 and TRBJ1-1, with 7 nucleotides matching TRBD1. The CDR3 is made up of 12 amino acids. Looked up from germline, CDR1 is SGHAT and CDR2 is FQNNGV. Unmatched junction bases numbered 2, after V lost 5 bases and J lost 5 bases.

The chain recombines TRBV4-3 with TRBJ1-2; D remains ambiguous. In germline, CDR1 is LGHNA, CDR2 YSLEER. With 0 bases removed from V and 2 bases from J, the gap between germline ends came to 16 bases. This CDR3 has 17 residues. As DNA, the CDR3 is TGCGCCAGCAGCCAAGATTTGAGGGAGTTATTCAACTATGGCTACACCTTC. Amino acid sequence: CASSQDLRELFNYGYTF.

V gene TRBV7-3 combines with J gene TRBJ2-5, with D possibly matching TRBD2 (6 bases). This CDR3 comprises 13 residues. The V gene's germline CDR1 is SGHTA and CDR2 FQGTGA. V lost 5 bases and J 5 bases, leaving 12 bases between the germline ends. The CDR3: CASSQSTRETQYF. The CDR3 coding sequence is TGTGCCAGCAGCCAGTCGACTAGGGAGACCCAGTACTTC.

The chain links TRBV28 to TRBJ1-5; TRBD1 agrees at 11 bases. Germline V gene sequence: CDR1 MDHEN, CDR2 SYDVKM. Losses at the gene ends were 4 bases for V and 6 bases for J; bases not matched to a gene: 5. The CDR3 loop spans 15 amino acids. The CDR3 nucleotides read TGTGCCAGCAGTTCCGGGACAGGGGGATCTCAGCCCCAGCATTTT. Protein: CASSSGTGGSQPQHF.

The chain combines TRBV11-2 with TRBJ2-1; D might be TRBD1 (6 bases). V lost 5 bases and J 4 bases, leaving 18 bases between the germline ends. This CDR3 contains 16 residues. CDR1 and CDR2 from the germline V gene are SGHAT and FQNNGV. In nucleotides, the CDR3 is TGTGCCAGCAGCCCCAGGACAGTCTCGGGATACAATGAGCAGTTCTTC. The encoded protein is CASSPRTVSGYNEQFF. Based on the CDR3 plus reference TRBV11-2 and TRBJ2-1, the full variable domain is EAGVAQSPRYKIIEKRQSVAFWCNPISGHATLYWYQQILGQGPKLLIQFQNNGVVDDSQLPKDRFSAERLKGVDSTLKIQPAKLEDSAVYLCASSPRTVSGYNEQFFGPGTRLTVL.

The CDR3 spells CASSPRIGRDTEAFF. The CDR3 region has the DNA TGTGCCAGCAGCCCTCGGATAGGGAGGGACACTGAAGCTTTCTTT. This chain links TRBV16 with TRBJ1-1; D remains unclear. The V gene's germline CDR1 is KGHSY and CDR2 FQNENV. The ends were cut back, 4 bases at V and 3 bases at J, with 15 bases in the middle. The CDR3 runs 15 residues.

This sequence joins TRBV10-1 and TRBJ2-7, with 9 positions matching TRBD2. CDR3 length equals 13 residues. The J segment lost 1 base and the V segment lost 7 bases, leaving 2 bases of the junction unmatched. CDR1 WNHNN and CDR2 SYGVQD come from the germline V gene (reference sequence). The CDR3 protein is CASMAGGSYEQYF. The CDR3 region has the DNA TGCGCCAGCATGGCGGGGGGGTCCTACGAGCAGTACTTC.

The genes are TRBV25-1 and TRBJ2-3, with TRBD1 matching 9 bases. The CDR3 is made up of 16 amino acids. Losses at the gene ends were 3 bases for V and 5 bases for J; bases not matched to a gene: 9. CDR1 and CDR2 from the germline V gene are MGHDK and SYGVNS. CDR3 in amino acids: CASSDPYGTGLDTQYF. Here the CDR3 DNA reads TGTGCCAGCAGTGATCCTTACGGGACAGGGTTAGATACGCAGTATTTT. The variable domain in full, with the rest retrieved from reference TRBV25-1 and TRBJ2-3, is EADIYQTPRYLVIGTGKKITLECSQTMGHDKMYWYQQDPGMELHLIHYSYGVNSTEKGDLSSESTVSRIRTEHFPLTLESARPSHTSQYLCASSDPYGTGLDTQYFGPGTRLTVL.

V is TRBV2 and J is TRBJ2-1, with a weak D call TRBD2 (6 bases). CDR3 size: 13 residues. With 5 bases removed from V and 4 bases from J, the gap between germline ends came to 9 bases. Germline values: CDR1 SNHLY, CDR2 FYNNEI. The CDR3 DNA sequence: TGTGCCAGCAGTACGGGACTGTACAATGAGCAGTTCTTC. Its protein product is CASSTGLYNEQFF.

The chain links TRBV5-1 to TRBJ2-5; perhaps TRBD2 as D (5 bases). CDR3 size: 13 residues. Germline V CDR1 and CDR2: SGHRS, YFSETQ. The V gene lost 0 bases and the J gene lost 6 bases, with 9 bases spanning the gap. The CDR3 loop reads CASSLGREKTQYF. The CDR3 DNA sequence: TGCGCCAGCAGCTTGGGAAGGGAGAAGACCCAGTACTTC.

V and J are TRBV9 and TRBJ2-2; TRBD1 aligns across 11 bases. CDR3 length: 18 amino acids. The V and J ends lost 0 bases and 8 bases, in that order; junction bases with no gene match: 12. CDR1 SGDLS and CDR2 YYNGEE come from the germline V gene. The CDR3 sequence: CASSVELFGQGAEGELFF. CDR3 nucleotide sequence: TGTGCCAGCAGCGTAGAACTTTTCGGACAGGGGGCGGAGGGGGAGCTGTTTTTT.

The CDR3 DNA reads as TGTGCCAGCAGCCAACATATTGGGCAGGGCACGAACACCGGGGAGCTGTTTTTT. This sequence encodes CASSQHIGQGTNTGELFF. V gene TRBV14 combines with J gene TRBJ2-2, with D perhaps TRBD1 (5 bases). Germline V gives CDR1 SGHDN, CDR2 FVKESK. Trimming stripped 2 bases from V and 0 bases from J, with 16 bases between. This CDR3 is 18 amino acids long.

The chain recombines TRBV29-1 with TRBJ1-1; tentatively, D is TRBD1 (6 bases). Trimming left V 5 bases short and J 1 base short, with 8 bases between. The CDR3 contains 12 residues. CDR1 SQVTM and CDR2 ANQGSEA come from the germline V gene. CDR3 DNA sequence: TGCAGCGTTAGGGGGGGGAACACTGAAGCTTTCTTT. This codes for CSVRGGNTEAFF.

V and J are TRBV7-2 and TRBJ2-5; tentatively, D is TRBD2 (7 bases). Trimming took off 0 bases at V and 4 bases at J, with 12 bases between the two ends. The CDR3 is 15 residues long. Germline loops: CDR1 SGHTA, CDR2 FQGNSA. For the CDR3, the DNA is TGTGCCAGCAGCTTAGCGGGGGGGCCAGGAGAGACCCAGTACTTC. This encodes CASSLAGGPGETQYF.

The sample holds many counts of this clone. CDR3 nucleotide sequence: TGTGCCAGCAGCTTAGGTGGAGCCCAAGAGACCCAGTACTTC. This gives the protein CASSLGGAQETQYF. This chain joins TRBV5-6 and TRBJ2-5; no clear D gene. This CDR3 is 14 amino acids long. Germline V gene sequence: CDR1 SGHDT, CDR2 YYEEEE. With 2 bases removed from V and 1 base from J, the gap between germline ends came to 9 bases.